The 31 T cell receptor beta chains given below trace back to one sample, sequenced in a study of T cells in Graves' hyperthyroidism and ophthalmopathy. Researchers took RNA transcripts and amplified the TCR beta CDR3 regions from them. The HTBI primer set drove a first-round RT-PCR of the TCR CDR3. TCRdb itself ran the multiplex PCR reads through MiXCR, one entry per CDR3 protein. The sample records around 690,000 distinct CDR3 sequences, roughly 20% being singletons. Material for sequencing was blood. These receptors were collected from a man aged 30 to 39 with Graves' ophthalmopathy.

CDR3 in DNA: TGTGCCAGTAGTATGGGCTGGGGGGGTTACAATGAGCAGTTCTTC. Protein: CASSMGWGGYNEQFF. The chain employs TRBV19 and TRBJ2-1; TRBD2 aligns across 7 bases. This CDR3 contains 15 residues. With V trimmed by 3 bases and J by 4 bases, 6 bases remained unmatched. Germline V gene lookup returns CDR1 LNHDA and CDR2 SQIVND (reference sequence). The full variable domain, with the rest looked up from reference TRBV19 and TRBJ2-1, is DGGITQSPKYLFRKEGQNVTLSCEQNLNHDAMYWYRQDPGQGLRLIYYSQIVNDFQKGDIAEGYSVSREKKESFPLTVTSAQKNPTAFYLCASSMGWGGYNEQFFGPGTRLTVL.

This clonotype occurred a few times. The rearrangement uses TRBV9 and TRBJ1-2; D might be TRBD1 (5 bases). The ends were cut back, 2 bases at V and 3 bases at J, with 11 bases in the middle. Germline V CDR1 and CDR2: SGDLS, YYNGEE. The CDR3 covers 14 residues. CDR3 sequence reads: CASSVSQEDYGYTF. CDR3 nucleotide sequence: TGTGCCAGCAGCGTTTCACAGGAGGACTATGGCTACACCTTC.

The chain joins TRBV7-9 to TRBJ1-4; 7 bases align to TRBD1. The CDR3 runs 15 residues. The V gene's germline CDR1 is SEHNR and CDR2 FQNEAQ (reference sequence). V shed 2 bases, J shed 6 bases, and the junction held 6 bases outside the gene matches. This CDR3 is CASSLTDDRDEKLFF. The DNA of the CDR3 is TGTGCCAGCAGCTTAACAGACGACAGGGATGAAAAACTGTTTTTT.

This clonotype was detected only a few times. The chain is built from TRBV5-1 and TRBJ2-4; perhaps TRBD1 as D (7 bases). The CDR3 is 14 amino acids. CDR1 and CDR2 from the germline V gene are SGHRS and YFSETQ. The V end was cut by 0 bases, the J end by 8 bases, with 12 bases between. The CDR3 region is CASSLVEGADIQYF. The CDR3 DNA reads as TGCGCCAGCAGCTTGGTGGAGGGGGCGGACATTCAGTACTTC.

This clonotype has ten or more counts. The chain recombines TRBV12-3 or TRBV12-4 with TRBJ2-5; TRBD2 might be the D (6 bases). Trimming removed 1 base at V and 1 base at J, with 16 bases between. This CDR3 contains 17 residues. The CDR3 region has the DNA TGTGCCAGCAGTTTAGTCGTGGGTAGCGGAGGCCAAGAGACCCAGTACTTC. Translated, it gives CASSLVVGSGGQETQYF.

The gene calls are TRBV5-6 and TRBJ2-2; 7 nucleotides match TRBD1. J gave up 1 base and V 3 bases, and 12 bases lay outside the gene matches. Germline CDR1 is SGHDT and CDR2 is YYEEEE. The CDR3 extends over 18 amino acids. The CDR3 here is CASSSRLTGQWNTGELFF. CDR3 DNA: TGTGCCAGCAGCTCTCGATTGACAGGGCAATGGAACACCGGGGAGCTGTTTTTT.

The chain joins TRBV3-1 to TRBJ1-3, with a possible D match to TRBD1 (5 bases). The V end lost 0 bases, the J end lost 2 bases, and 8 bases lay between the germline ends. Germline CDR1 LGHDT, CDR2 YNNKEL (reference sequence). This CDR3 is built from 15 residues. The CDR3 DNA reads TGTGCCAGCAGCCAAGAGGGAGGGGCTGGAAACACCATATATTTT. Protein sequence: CASSQEGGAGNTIYF.

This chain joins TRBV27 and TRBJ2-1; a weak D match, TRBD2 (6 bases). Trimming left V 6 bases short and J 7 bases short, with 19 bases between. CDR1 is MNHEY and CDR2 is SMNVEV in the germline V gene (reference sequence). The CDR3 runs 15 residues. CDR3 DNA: TGTGCCAGCAGGATTATAGCGGCCAATAGTAATGAGCAGTTCTTC. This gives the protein CASRIIAANSNEQFF.

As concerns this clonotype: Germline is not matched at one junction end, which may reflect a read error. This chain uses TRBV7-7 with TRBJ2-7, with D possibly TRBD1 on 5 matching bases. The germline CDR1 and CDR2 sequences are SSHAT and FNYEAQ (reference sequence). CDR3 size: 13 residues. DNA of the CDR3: TGTGCTAGCAGCCCGTCGACAGACTACGAGCAGTACTTC. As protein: CASSPSTDYEQYF.

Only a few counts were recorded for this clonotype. The CDR3 loop is CSVEELNTEAFF. CDR3 sequence (DNA): TGCAGCGTTGAAGAGCTGAACACTGAAGCTTTCTTT. The J gene is TRBJ1-1, the V gene TRBV29-1; unclear D gene. Trimming cost V 0 bases and J 0 bases, with 2 bases left between them. The germline V gene has CDR1 SQVTM and CDR2 ANQGSEA. There are 12 residues in the CDR3.

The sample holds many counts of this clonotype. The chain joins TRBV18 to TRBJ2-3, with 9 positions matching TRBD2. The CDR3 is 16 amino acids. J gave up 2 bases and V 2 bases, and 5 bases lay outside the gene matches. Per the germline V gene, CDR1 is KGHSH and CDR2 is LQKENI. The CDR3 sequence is CASSPSAGGITDTQYF. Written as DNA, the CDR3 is TGTGCCAGCTCACCAAGTGCGGGAGGGATCACAGATACGCAGTATTTT.

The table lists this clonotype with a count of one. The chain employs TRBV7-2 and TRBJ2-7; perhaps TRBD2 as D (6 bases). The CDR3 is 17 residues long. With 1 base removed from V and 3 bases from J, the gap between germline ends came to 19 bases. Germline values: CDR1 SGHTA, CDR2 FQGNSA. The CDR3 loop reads CASSLDSLRGAVYEQYF. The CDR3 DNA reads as TGTGCCAGCAGCTTAGATTCCCTGCGGGGAGCGGTCTACGAGCAGTACTTC.

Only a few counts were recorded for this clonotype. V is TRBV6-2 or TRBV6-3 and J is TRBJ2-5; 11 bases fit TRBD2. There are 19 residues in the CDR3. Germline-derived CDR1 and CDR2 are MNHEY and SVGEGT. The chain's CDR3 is CVTQRGRLQKGLAEETQYF. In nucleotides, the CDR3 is TGTGTTACTCAAAGAGGTCGTCTTCAAAAGGGACTAGCGGAAGAGACCCAGTACTTC.

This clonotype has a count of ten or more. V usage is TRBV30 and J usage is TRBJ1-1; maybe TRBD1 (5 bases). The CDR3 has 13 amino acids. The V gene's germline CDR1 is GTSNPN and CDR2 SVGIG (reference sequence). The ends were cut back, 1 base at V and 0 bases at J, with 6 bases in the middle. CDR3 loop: CAWSAGMNTEAFF. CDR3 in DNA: TGTGCCTGGAGTGCAGGGATGAACACTGAAGCTTTCTTT. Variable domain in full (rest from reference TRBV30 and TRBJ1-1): SQTIHQWPATLVQPVGSPLSLECTVEGTSNPNLYWYRQAAGRGLQLLFYSVGIGQISSEVPQNLSASRPQDRQFILSSKKLLLSDSGFYLCAWSAGMNTEAFFGQGTRLTVV.

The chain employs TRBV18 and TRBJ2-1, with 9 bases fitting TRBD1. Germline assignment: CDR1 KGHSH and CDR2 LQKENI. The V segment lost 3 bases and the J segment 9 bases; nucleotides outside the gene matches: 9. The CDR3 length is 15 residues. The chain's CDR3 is CASSPSGQGFVEQFF. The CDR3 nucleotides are TGTGCCAGCTCACCGTCGGGACAGGGATTCGTTGAGCAGTTCTTC.

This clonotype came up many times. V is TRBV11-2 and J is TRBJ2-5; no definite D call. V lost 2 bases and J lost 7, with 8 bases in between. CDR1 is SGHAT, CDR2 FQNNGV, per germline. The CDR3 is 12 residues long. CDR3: CASSLLLGTQYF. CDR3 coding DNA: TGTGCCAGCAGCTTACTTCTGGGGACCCAGTACTTC.

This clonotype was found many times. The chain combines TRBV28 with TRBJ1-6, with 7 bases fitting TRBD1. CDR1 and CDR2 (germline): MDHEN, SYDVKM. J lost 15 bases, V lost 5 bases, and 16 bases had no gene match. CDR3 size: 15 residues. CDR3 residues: CASSQKRRTGTVLHF. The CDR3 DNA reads TGTGCCAGCAGTCAAAAGAGGCGGACCGGGACAGTCCTCCACTTT.

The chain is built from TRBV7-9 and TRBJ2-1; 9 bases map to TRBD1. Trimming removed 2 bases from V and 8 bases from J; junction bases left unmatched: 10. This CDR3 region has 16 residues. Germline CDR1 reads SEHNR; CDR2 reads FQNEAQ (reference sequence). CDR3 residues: CASSLLGTGRRDEQFF. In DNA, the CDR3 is TGTGCCAGCAGCTTACTAGGGACAGGGAGACGGGATGAGCAGTTCTTC.

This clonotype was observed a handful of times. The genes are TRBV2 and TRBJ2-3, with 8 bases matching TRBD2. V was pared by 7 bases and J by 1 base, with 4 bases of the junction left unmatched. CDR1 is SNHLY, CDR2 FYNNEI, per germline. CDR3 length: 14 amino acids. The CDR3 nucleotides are TGTGCCAGCATTAGGCGGGAGGGCACAGATACGCAGTATTTT. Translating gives CASIRREGTDTQYF.

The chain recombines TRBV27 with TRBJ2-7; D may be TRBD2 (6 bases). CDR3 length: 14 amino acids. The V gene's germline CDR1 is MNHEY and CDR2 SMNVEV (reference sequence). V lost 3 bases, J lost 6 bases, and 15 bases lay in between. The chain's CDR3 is CASSFGQTRGEQYF. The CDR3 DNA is TGTGCCAGCAGTTTTGGGCAGACGCGGGGCGAGCAGTACTTC.

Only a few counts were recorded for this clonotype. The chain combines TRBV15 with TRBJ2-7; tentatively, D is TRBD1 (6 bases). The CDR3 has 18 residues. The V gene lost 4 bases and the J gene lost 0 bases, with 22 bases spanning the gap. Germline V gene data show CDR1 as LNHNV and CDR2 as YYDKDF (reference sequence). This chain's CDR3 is CATSKALYRESSSYEQYF. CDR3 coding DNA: TGTGCCACCAGCAAGGCCTTATACAGGGAAAGTAGCTCCTACGAGCAGTACTTC.

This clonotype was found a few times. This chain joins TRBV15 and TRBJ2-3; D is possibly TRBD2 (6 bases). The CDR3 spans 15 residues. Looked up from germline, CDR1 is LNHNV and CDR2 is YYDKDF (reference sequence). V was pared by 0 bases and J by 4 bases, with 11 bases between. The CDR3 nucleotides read TGTGCCACCAGCAGAGACGGGGGTCCCGCAGATACGCAGTATTTT. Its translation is CATSRDGGPADTQYF.

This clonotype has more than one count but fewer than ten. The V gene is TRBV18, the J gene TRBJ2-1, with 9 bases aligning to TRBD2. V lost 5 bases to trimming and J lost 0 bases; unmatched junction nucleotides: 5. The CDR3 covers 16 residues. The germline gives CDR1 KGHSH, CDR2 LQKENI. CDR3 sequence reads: CASSGVSGSSYNEQFF. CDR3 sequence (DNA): TGTGCCAGCTCAGGCGTTAGCGGGAGCTCCTACAATGAGCAGTTCTTC.

DNA of the CDR3: TGTGCCAGTAGTATCTCCATCCTGCTGGCTGAAGCTTTCTTT. This codes for CASSISILLAEAFF. The chain is built from TRBV19 and TRBJ1-1; no reliable D call. Germline V lookup: CDR1 LNHDA, CDR2 SQIVND (reference sequence). This CDR3 is built from 14 residues. Deletions cut 3 bases from V and 6 bases from J, with 14 bases between.

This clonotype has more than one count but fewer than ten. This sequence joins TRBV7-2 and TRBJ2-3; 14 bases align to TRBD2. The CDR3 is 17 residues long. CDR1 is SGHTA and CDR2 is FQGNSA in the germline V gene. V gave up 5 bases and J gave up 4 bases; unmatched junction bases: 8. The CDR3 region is CASSAGTSGGRADTQYF. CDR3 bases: TGTGCCAGCAGCGCCGGGACTAGCGGGGGTCGTGCAGATACGCAGTATTTT.

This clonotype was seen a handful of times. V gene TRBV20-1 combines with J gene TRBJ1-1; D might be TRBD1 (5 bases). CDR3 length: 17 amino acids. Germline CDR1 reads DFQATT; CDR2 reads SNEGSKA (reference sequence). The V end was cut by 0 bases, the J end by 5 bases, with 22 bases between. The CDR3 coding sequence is TGCAGTGCTAGAGATTTCCGCGGGTCAGGGCCAAGGACTGAAGCTTTCTTT. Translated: CSARDFRGSGPRTEAFF.

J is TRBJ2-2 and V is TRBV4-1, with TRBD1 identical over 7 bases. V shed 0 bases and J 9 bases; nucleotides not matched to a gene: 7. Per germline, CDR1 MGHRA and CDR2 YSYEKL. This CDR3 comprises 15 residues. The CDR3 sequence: CASSQDKQGTWELFF. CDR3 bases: TGCGCCAGCAGCCAAGATAAACAGGGGACCTGGGAGCTGTTTTTT.

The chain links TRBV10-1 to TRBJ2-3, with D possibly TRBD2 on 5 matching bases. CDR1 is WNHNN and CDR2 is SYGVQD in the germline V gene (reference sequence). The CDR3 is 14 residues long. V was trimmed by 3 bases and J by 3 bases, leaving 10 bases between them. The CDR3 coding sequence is TGCGCCAGCAGTGACGACTATGGGACAGATACGCAGTATTTT. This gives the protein CASSDDYGTDTQYF.

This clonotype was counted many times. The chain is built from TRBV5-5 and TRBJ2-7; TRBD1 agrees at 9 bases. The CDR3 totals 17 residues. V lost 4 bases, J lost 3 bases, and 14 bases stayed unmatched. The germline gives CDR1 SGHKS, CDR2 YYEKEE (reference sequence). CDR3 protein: CASSPGTGSPRDYEQYF. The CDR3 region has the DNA TGTGCCAGCAGCCCCGGGACAGGGTCCCCGCGGGACTACGAGCAGTACTTC.

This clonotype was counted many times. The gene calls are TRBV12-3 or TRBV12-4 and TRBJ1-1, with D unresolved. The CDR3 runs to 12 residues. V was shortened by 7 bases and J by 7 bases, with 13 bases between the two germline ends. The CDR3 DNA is TGTGCCAGCATTGGCCTCGGAAGTGAAGCTTTCTTT. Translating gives CASIGLGSEAFF.

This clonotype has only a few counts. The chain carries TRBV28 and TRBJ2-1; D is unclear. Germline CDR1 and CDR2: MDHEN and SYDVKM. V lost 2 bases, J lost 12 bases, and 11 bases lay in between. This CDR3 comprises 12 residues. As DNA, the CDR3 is TGTGCCAGCAGTTTAAATCAGGTCGGGCAGTTCTTC. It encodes CASSLNQVGQFF. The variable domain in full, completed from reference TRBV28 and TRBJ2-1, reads DVKVTQSSRYLVKRTGEKVFLECVQDMDHENMFWYRQDPGLGLRLIYFSYDVKMKEKGDIPEGYSVSREKKERFSLILESASTNQTSMYLCASSLNQVGQFFGPGTRLTVL.